This T cell receptor (beta chain) comes out of a study of T cells in Graves' hyperthyroidism and ophthalmopathy. Findings and caveats of the study: A model of 13 V-J pairs discriminated ophthalmopathy from stable hyperthyroidism. Most thyroid-expanded clonotypes above 0.001 were also found in blood.

Amplification targeted TCR beta CDR3 regions from RNA transcripts. The TCR CDR3 first-round RT-PCR relied on the HTBI primer set. TCRdb processed the multiplex PCR reads anew with MiXCR; each CDR3 protein has one entry. This sample has hundreds of thousands of distinct CDR3 sequences, with approximately 15% found just once. Many counts were recorded for this clonotype. The antigen remains unidentified. This CDR3 comprises 16 residues. Trimming shortened V by 2 bases and J by 2 bases, and 16 bases separated the two germline ends. The V and J genes are TRBV12-3 or TRBV12-4 and TRBJ2-7; D could derive from TRBD1 or TRBD2 (5 bases each). This TCR was sampled from a woman between 40 and 50 years old with Graves' ophthalmopathy. Sequencing used blood. For the CDR3, the DNA is TGTGCCAGCAGTTTACCACGGGGCCAAACACCCTACGAGCAGTACTTC. This gives the protein CASSLPRGQTPYEQYF.